This T cell receptor beta chain was found in a study of blood T cell repertoires in COVID-19. Background on the study: The United States, Italy and Spain supplied acute and convalescent COVID-19 samples. The analysed material was cDNA or gDNA that came from T cells, B-cell-depleted T cells, or PBMCs.

The authors' processing: Nucleated cell number was recorded as an estimate derived from reference gene primer amplification. Sequenced by immunoSEQ multiplex PCR; TCRdb stores in-frame clones only, minus some. D and trimming were read from the DNA, whereas the V and J calls and clone size are those reported in that table. The table lists roughly 87,000 clones, about 91% of them singletons. This CDR3 contains 17 residues. V was pared by 0 bases and J by 4 bases, with 8 bases of the junction left unmatched. CDR1 is KGHDR and CDR2 is SFDVKD in the germline V gene. The receptor was isolated from a man aged 60-69 years with acute or convalescent COVID-19. This chain connects TRBV24-1 to TRBJ2-3; 8 bases match TRBD2. The sequenced material came from peripheral blood. CDR3 DNA sequence: TGTGCCACCAGTGATTTGGTTAGCGGGACTGATTCAGATACGCAGTATTTT. Amino acids: CATSDLVSGTDSDTQYF.